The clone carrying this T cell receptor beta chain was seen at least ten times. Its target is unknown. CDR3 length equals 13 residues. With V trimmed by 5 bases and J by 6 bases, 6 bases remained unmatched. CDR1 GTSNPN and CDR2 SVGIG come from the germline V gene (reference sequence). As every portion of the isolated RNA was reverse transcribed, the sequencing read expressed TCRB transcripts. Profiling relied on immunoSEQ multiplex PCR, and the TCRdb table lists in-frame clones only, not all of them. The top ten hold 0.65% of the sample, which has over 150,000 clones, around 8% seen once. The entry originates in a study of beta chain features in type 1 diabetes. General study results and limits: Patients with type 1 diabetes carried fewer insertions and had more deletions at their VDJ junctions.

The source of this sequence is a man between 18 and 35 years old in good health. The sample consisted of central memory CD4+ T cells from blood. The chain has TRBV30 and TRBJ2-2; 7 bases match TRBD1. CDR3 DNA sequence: TGTGCCTGGGGTCACAGGGGATCCGGGGAGCTGTTTTTT. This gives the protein CAWGHRGSGELFF.